Sequencing of this TCR beta chain was carried out in a study of cytomegalovirus exposure and HLA in healthy donors. As concerns this clone: Its specificity is not known.

The J segment lost 0 bases and the V segment lost 10 bases, leaving 9 bases of the junction unmatched. The CDR3 is 15 residues long. Looked up from germline, CDR1 is MNHNS and CDR2 is SASEGT. Whole-study findings and limits: CMV serostatus was the sole immune exposure information available.

The PCR employed 60 Vbeta primers together with 13 Jbeta primers. Assay: immunoSEQ multiplex PCR; the TCRdb copy retains only in-frame clones and omits some. The table has 160,000 or so clones, over 80% seen once. Donors sampled were nominally healthy, though unrecorded immune exposures were likely. Sequences were obtained from PBMCs. V gene TRBV6-1 combines with J gene TRBJ1-2, with 9 bases aligning to TRBD1. This clonotype was obtained from a young woman in good health and CMV-seronegative. CDR3 bases: TGTGCCAATTGGGACAGGGACGACACTAACTATGGCTACACCTTC. As protein: CANWDRDDTNYGYTF.